This T cell receptor beta chain was identified in a study of blood T cell repertoires in COVID-19. About the study: The origin of the acute and convalescent COVID-19 samples was the United States, Italy and Spain. In each case, the material was cDNA or gDNA derived from T cells, B-cell-depleted T cells, or PBMCs.

The germline V gene has CDR1 MNHEY and CDR2 SVGAGI. This CDR3 is built from 14 residues. Trimming stripped 8 bases from V and 3 bases from J, with 16 bases between. Per the original data handling: It was from reference gene primer amplification that nucleated cell counts were estimated. Method: immunoSEQ multiplex PCR; TCRdb's copy keeps in-frame clones and lacks some. From that table come the V and J calls and clone size; the DNA was used to work out D and trimming. The sample lists about 270,000 clones; approximately 86% were seen once. The clonotype was recovered from a woman between 50 and 59 years old with active or convalescent COVID-19. The rearrangement joins TRBV6-5 to TRBJ1-1; a weak D match, TRBD1 (5 bases). The sequencing input was peripheral blood. The CDR3 bases are TGTGCCAGCCAGACGAGGGCGGGGGACACTGAAGCTTTCTTT. Protein: CASQTRAGDTEAFF.